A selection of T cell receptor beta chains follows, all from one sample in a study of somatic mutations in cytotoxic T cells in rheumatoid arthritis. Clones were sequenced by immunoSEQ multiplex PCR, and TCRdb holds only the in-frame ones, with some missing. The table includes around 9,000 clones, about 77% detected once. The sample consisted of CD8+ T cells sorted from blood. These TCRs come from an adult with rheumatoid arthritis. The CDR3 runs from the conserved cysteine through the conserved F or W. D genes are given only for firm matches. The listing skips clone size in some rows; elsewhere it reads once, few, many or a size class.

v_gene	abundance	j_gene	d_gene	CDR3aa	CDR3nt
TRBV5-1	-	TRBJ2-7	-	CASSFGVDVSYEQYF	TGCGCCAGCAGCTTCGGGGTCGACGTCTCCTACGAGCAGTACTTC
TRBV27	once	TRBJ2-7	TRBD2	CASSPIGTSGSYEQYF	TGTGCCAGCAGTCCAATCGGGACTAGCGGTTCCTACGAGCAGTACTTC
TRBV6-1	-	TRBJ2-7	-	CASSEGQPYEQYF	TGTGCCAGCAGTGAAGGACAGCCCTACGAGCAGTACTTC
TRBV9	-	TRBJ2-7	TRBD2	CASSVGAGLAGLYEQYF	TGTGCCAGCAGCGTAGGGGCGGGACTAGCGGGCTTATACGAGCAGTACTTC
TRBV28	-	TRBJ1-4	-	CASSFAVRREKLFF	TGTGCCAGCAGTTTCGCCGTACGCCGGGAAAAACTGTTTTTT
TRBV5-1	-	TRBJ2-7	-	CASSIGRLPEQYF	TGCGCCAGCAGCATCGGCCGTTTACCCGAGCAGTACTTC
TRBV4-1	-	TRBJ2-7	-	CASSQGSLRTSEQYF	TGCGCCAGCAGCCAAGGTAGCCTACGAACGTCCGAGCAGTACTTC
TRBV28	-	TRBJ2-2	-	CASSLRGTGELFF	TGTGCCAGCAGTTTAAGAGGAACCGGGGAGCTGTTTTTT
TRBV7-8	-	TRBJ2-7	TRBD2	CASSLDASGAYEQYF	TGTGCCAGCAGCTTAGATGCTAGCGGGGCCTACGAGCAGTACTTC
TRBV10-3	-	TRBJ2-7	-	CAAEAETSYEQYF	TGTGCCGCGGAGGCAGAGACCTCCTACGAGCAGTACTTC
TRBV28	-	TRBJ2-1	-	CASSDSYQFF	TGTGCCAGCAGTGACAGCTACCAGTTCTTC
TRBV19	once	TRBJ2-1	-	CASSIGGGEYNEQFF	TGTGCCAGTAGTATAGGCGGTGGTGAGTACAATGAGCAGTTCTTC
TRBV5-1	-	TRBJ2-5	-	CASSLGAGHHQETQYF	TGCGCCAGCAGCTTGGGGGCGGGACATCACCAAGAGACCCAGTACTTC
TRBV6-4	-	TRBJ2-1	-	CASSETTGEPHNEQFF	TGTGCCAGCAGTGAGACGACAGGCGAACCCCACAATGAGCAGTTCTTC
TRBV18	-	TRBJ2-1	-	CASSPRGSYNEQFF	TGTGCCAGCTCACCAAGGGGATCCTACAATGAGCAGTTCTTC
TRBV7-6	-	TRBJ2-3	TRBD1	CASSPGPPTGGKGGTQYF	TGTGCCAGCAGCCCAGGGCCCCCCACAGGGGGTAAAGGGGGTACGCAGTATTTT
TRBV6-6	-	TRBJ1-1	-	CASAQNTEAFF	TGTGCCAGCGCACAGAACACTGAAGCTTTCTTT
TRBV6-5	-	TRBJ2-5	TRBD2	CASSKREWETQYF	TGTGCCAGCAGTAAGCGGGAGTGGGAGACCCAGTACTTC
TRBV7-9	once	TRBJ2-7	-	CASSLYGERRGPYEQYF	TGTGCCAGCAGCTTGTACGGGGAGAGGAGGGGACCCTACGAGCAGTACTTC
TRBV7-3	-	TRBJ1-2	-	CASSPAPGDYGYTF	TGTGCCAGCAGCCCGGCGCCCGGGGACTATGGCTACACCTTC
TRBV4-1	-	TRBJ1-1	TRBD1	CASSHRTGGTEAFF	TGCGCCAGCAGCCATCGTACAGGGGGTACTGAAGCTTTCTTT
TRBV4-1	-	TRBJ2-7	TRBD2	CASSQGTSGATYEQYF	TGCGCCAGCAGCCAGGGAACTAGCGGGGCCACCTACGAGCAGTACTTC
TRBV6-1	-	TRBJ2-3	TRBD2	CASSEGLAITDTQYF	TGTGCCAGCAGTGAAGGACTAGCGATAACAGATACGCAGTATTTT
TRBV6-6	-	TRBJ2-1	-	CASSPGRNEQFF	TGTGCCAGCAGTCCGGGACGGAATGAGCAGTTCTTC
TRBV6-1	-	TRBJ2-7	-	CASSEDHTGSSYEQYF	TGTGCCAGCAGTGAAGATCATACAGGGAGCTCCTACGAGCAGTACTTC
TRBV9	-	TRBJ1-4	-	CASGPGATNEKLFF	TGTGCCAGCGGGCCAGGGGCAACTAATGAAAAACTGTTTTTT
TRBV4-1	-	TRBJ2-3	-	CASSQELHITQYF	TGCGCCAGCAGCCAAGAACTCCACATTACGCAGTATTTT
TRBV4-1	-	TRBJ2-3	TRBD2	CASSRQLAATDTQYF	TGCGCCAGCAGCCGCCAACTAGCGGCCACAGATACGCAGTATTTT
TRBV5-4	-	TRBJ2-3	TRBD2	CASGGVAGDTQYF	TGTGCCAGCGGTGGGGTAGCGGGAGATACGCAGTATTTT
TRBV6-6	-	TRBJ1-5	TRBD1	CASSDPGGERQPQHF	TGTGCCAGCAGTGATCCAGGGGGGGAACGGCAGCCCCAGCATTTT
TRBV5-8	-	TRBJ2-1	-	CASSLRYNEQFF	TGTGCCAGCAGCTTGAGATACAATGAGCAGTTCTTC
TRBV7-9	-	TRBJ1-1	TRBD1	CASSSQKRQGLVNTEAFF	TGTGCCAGCAGTTCCCAAAAAAGACAGGGGTTGGTGAACACTGAAGCTTTCTTT
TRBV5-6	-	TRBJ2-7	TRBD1	CASSYGTGSGEQYF	TGTGCCAGCAGCTACGGGACAGGGAGCGGCGAGCAGTACTTC
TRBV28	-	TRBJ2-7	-	CASSLAAGSVHEQYF	TGTGCCAGCAGCTTAGCGGCGGGGTCCGTCCACGAGCAGTACTTC
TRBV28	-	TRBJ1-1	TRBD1	CASSPPRTGENTEAFF	TGTGCCAGCAGCCCCCCCCGTACAGGGGAGAACACTGAAGCTTTCTTT
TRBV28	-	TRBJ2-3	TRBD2	CASSLGTSGYQEVVTDTQYF	TGTGCCAGCAGTTTAGGGACTAGCGGGTATCAGGAGGTGGTCACAGATACGCAGTATTTT
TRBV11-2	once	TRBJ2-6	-	CASGTEASGANVLTF	TGTGCCAGCGGGACCGAGGCCTCTGGGGCCAACGTCCTGACTTTC
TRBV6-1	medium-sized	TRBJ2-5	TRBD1	CASSEASGTGPETQYF	TGTGCCAGCAGTGAAGCATCCGGGACAGGGCCAGAGACCCAGTACTTC
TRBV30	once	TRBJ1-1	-	CAWSAGAVEAFF	TGTGCCTGGAGTGCAGGGGCTGTTGAAGCTTTCTTT
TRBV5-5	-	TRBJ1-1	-	CASSLLGTLGTEAFF	TGTGCCAGCAGCTTGTTAGGGACCCTGGGGACTGAAGCTTTCTTT
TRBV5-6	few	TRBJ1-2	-	CASSLQGSNYGYTF	TGTGCCAGCAGCTTGCAGGGTTCTAACTATGGCTACACCTTC
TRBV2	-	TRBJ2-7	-	CASSGRSSYEQYF	TGTGCCAGCAGTGGACGGAGCTCCTACGAGCAGTACTTC
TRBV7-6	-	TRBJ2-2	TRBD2	CASSWQGAGDNTGELFF	TGTGCCAGCAGCTGGCAAGGGGCGGGGGACAACACCGGGGAGCTGTTTTTT